The 24 T cell receptor beta chains below were found in one sample sequenced in a study of cytomegalovirus exposure and HLA in healthy donors. With 60 Vbeta and 13 Jbeta primers, the PCR was carried out. Sequencing used immunoSEQ multiplex PCR; TCRdb keeps in-frame clones, though not all of them. The repertoire consists of some 200,000 clones, with 83% occurring once and the leading ten covering over 1.1%. Sequencing was carried out using PBMCs. The receptors were sampled from a girl aged 5-17 years in good health and CMV-seronegative.

The chain recombines TRBV19 with TRBJ2-1; D might be TRBD1 (5 bases). CDR3 length: 13 residues. From germline, CDR1 is LNHDA and CDR2 SQIVND (reference sequence). The V end was cut by 6 bases, the J end by 6 bases, with 12 bases between. The CDR3 loop reads CASRTVEGNEQFF. CDR3 DNA: TGTGCCAGTAGGACAGTAGAAGGCAATGAGCAGTTCTTC.

This chain links TRBV11-2 with TRBJ2-7; a weak D match, TRBD2 (6 bases). CDR1 SGHAT and CDR2 FQNNGV come from the germline V gene. The CDR3 extends over 13 amino acids. Deletions cut 5 bases from V and 4 bases from J, with 12 bases between. The CDR3 protein is CASSPTRKYEQYF. In DNA, the CDR3 is TGTGCCAGCAGCCCGACTAGGAAGTACGAGCAGTACTTC.

This clone was seen more than once but under ten times. V gene TRBV27 combines with J gene TRBJ1-2, with D possibly matching TRBD1 (6 bases). The CDR3 has 12 residues. The germline CDR1 and CDR2 sequences are MNHEY and SMNVEV (reference sequence). Trimming pared 4 bases from V and 6 bases from J, leaving 9 bases between. CDR3 DNA sequence: TGTGCCAGCAGTTCGGGGGGCGATGGCTACACCTTC. Its translation: CASSSGGDGYTF.

In this sample, this clone turned up once. The J gene is TRBJ2-1, the V gene TRBV4-2; possible D gene TRBD2, 5 bases. CDR3 length equals 14 residues. V was pared by 0 bases and J by 8 bases, with 11 bases between. Germline V gene sequence: CDR1 LGHNA, CDR2 YNFKEQ. For the CDR3, the DNA is TGTGCCAGCAGCCAAGATCTAGGAGGTCATGAGCAGTTCTTC. It specifies CASSQDLGGHEQFF.

The rearrangement links TRBV2 to TRBJ1-4; D may be TRBD1 (5 bases). CDR1 and CDR2 (germline): SNHLY, FYNNEI. Trimming took 3 bases from V and 10 from J, leaving 18 bases between them. The CDR3 covers 15 residues. CDR3 nucleotide sequence: TGTGCCAGCAGTGAGGTCCAGGGCGGTTCCGGAAAACTGTTTTTT. This sequence encodes CASSEVQGGSGKLFF. The full variable domain, with the rest looked up from reference TRBV2 and TRBJ1-4, is EPEVTQTPSHQVTQMGQEVILRCVPISNHLYFYWYRQILGQKVEFLVSFYNNEISEKSEIFDDQFSVERPDGSNFTLKIRSTKLEDSAMYFCASSEVQGGSGKLFFGSGTQLSVL.

The chain is built from TRBV4-2 and TRBJ2-3; TRBD2 matches at 9 bases. The CDR3 is 17 amino acids. V lost 4 bases and J lost 1; bases outside the gene matches: 9. CDR1 and CDR2 from the germline V gene are LGHNA and YNFKEQ. This chain's CDR3 is CASSPLWREGGTDTQYF. The CDR3 DNA reads TGTGCCAGCAGCCCCCTTTGGCGGGAGGGCGGCACAGATACGCAGTATTTT.

The V call is TRBV30, the J call TRBJ1-2, with TRBD1 matching over 7 bases. The V and J ends lost 2 bases and 1 base, in that order; junction bases with no gene match: 7. The CDR3 is 15 amino acids. The germline V gene encodes CDR1 GTSNPN and CDR2 SVGIG (reference sequence). CDR3 nucleotide sequence: TGTGCCTGGAGTAGACAGGGTAACTTTAACTATGGCTACACCTTC. Protein: CAWSRQGNFNYGYTF.

In its sample, this clone was seen once. This rearrangement joins TRBV28 to TRBJ1-2, with 8 bases fitting TRBD1. Trimming removed 2 bases from V and 8 bases from J; junction bases left unmatched: 10. CDR1 is MDHEN, CDR2 SYDVKM, per germline. The CDR3 consists of 15 residues. The CDR3 region has the DNA TGTGCCAGCAGTTTACCGACAGGGGTTGTTCGGGGCTACACCTTC. Its protein is CASSLPTGVVRGYTF.

The chain joins TRBV28 to TRBJ1-5; D not certain. The CDR3 length is 16 residues. V shed 5 bases and J shed 6 bases, with 20 bases lying between them. Germline loops: CDR1 MDHEN, CDR2 SYDVKM. This CDR3 is CASSPQASPSGQPQHF. The DNA of the CDR3 is TGTGCCAGCAGTCCCCAGGCGTCGCCGAGCGGTCAGCCCCAGCATTTT.

The rearrangement links TRBV5-4 to TRBJ2-3; 13 bases align to TRBD2. This CDR3 comprises 17 residues. Germline values: CDR1 SGHNT, CDR2 YYREEE (reference sequence). J gave up 3 bases and V 2 bases, and 6 bases lay outside the gene matches. CDR3 sequence: CASSFVLAGGRTDTQYF. The CDR3 coding sequence is TGTGCCAGCAGCTTTGTACTAGCGGGAGGGCGTACAGATACGCAGTATTTT.

This clone was counted a few times. The genes are TRBV6-1 and TRBJ2-3, with 8 positions matching TRBD2. The CDR3 sequence is 17 residues long. From germline, CDR1 is MNHNS and CDR2 SASEGT. V lost 4 bases, J lost 1 base, and 10 bases stayed unmatched. The CDR3 sequence: CASSAPGGEVGTDTQYF. The CDR3 bases are TGTGCCAGCAGTGCCCCGGGGGGGGAGGTAGGCACAGATACGCAGTATTTT.

V usage is TRBV7-2 and J usage is TRBJ1-1; D gene uncertain. V lost 5 bases and J 3 bases, leaving 10 bases between the germline ends. The germline CDR1 and CDR2 sequences are SGHTA and FQGNSA. The CDR3 loop spans 13 amino acids. The CDR3 spells CASSIYSDTEAFF. CDR3 in DNA: TGTGCCAGCAGCATTTATTCGGACACTGAAGCTTTCTTT. Combining the CDR3 with reference TRBV7-2 and TRBJ1-1 gives the whole variable domain GAGVSQSPSNKVTEKGKDVELRCDPISGHTALYWYRQSLGQGLEFLIYFQGNSAPDKSGLPSDRFSAERTGGSVSTLTIQRTQQEDSAVYLCASSIYSDTEAFFGQGTRLTVV.

The chain has TRBV15 and TRBJ1-4, with D possibly being TRBD1 (6 bases). Trimming removed 1 base at V and 10 bases at J, with 16 bases between. The CDR3 has 15 residues. Germline loops: CDR1 LNHNV, CDR2 YYDKDF (reference sequence). CDR3 DNA: TGTGCCACCAGCAGAGTAGGCGGGGGGCCGGGAAAACTGTTTTTT. Translated: CATSRVGGGPGKLFF.

The chain recombines TRBV9 with TRBJ2-5; the D gene is possibly TRBD2 (6 bases). CDR1 is SGDLS and CDR2 is YYNGEE in the germline V gene. With 0 bases removed from V and 1 base from J, the gap between germline ends came to 7 bases. This CDR3 has 14 residues. The CDR3 spells CASSVGRGQETQYF. Written as DNA, the CDR3 is TGTGCCAGCAGCGTAGGGAGGGGCCAAGAGACCCAGTACTTC.

The chain couples TRBV28 to TRBJ2-7, with 7 bases matching TRBD1. CDR1 and CDR2 (germline): MDHEN, SYDVKM. The CDR3 spans 15 residues. After removal of 5 bases from V and 6 bases from J, the junction contained 13 bases not matched to a gene. The CDR3 nucleotides read TGTGCCAGCAGTGCACCGGGAACAGGGGTTCTCGAGCAGTACTTC. Translated, it gives CASSAPGTGVLEQYF. Using reference TRBV28 and TRBJ2-7 for the parts outside the CDR3, the full variable domain is DVKVTQSSRYLVKRTGEKVFLECVQDMDHENMFWYRQDPGLGLRLIYFSYDVKMKEKGDIPEGYSVSREKKERFSLILESASTNQTSMYLCASSAPGTGVLEQYFGPGTRLTVT.

This chain links TRBV15 with TRBJ1-6; perhaps TRBD1 as D (5 bases). Trimming removed 0 bases from V and 5 bases from J, with 26 bases in between. The CDR3 contains 21 residues. Germline-derived CDR1 and CDR2 are LNHNV and YYDKDF (reference sequence). Written as DNA, the CDR3 is TGTGCCACCAGCAGAGAACGGGGGAAAACAGGTCTCGGATGGAATAATTCACCCCTCCACTTT. As protein: CATSRERGKTGLGWNNSPLHF. The entire variable domain, with the rest obtained from reference TRBV15 and TRBJ1-6, is as follows: DAMVIQNPRYQVTQFGKPVTLSCSQTLNHNVMYWYQQKSSQAPKLLFHYYDKDFNNEADTPDNFQSRRPNTSFCFLDIRSPGLGDTAMYLCATSRERGKTGLGWNNSPLHFGNGTRLTVT.

Only one count was recorded for this clone. The chain carries TRBV28 and TRBJ2-7; D is uncertain. From germline, CDR1 is MDHEN and CDR2 SYDVKM. The CDR3 is 11 amino acids. Trimming removed 2 bases at V and 7 bases at J, with 6 bases between. CDR3 sequence reads: CASSLLGEQYF. The CDR3 region has the DNA TGTGCCAGCAGTTTACTCGGGGAGCAGTACTTC.

The chain recombines TRBV2 with TRBJ2-3; no reliable D call. This CDR3 is built from 14 residues. The ends were cut back, 5 bases at V and 0 bases at J, with 9 bases in the middle. Germline CDR1 SNHLY, CDR2 FYNNEI. CDR3 in DNA: TGTGCCAGCAGTATAGTACCTAGCACAGATACGCAGTATTTT. Translation: CASSIVPSTDTQYF.

The V and J genes are TRBV11-3 and TRBJ2-1; 8 bases match TRBD2. The CDR3 has 14 residues. Germline assignment: CDR1 SGHNT and CDR2 YENEEA. Trimming removed 0 bases from V and 6 bases from J; junction bases left unmatched: 1. The CDR3 coding sequence is TGTGCCAGCAGCTTAGACGGGACTAGCAATGAGCAGTTCTTC. Amino acid sequence: CASSLDGTSNEQFF.

The V call is TRBV5-4, the J call TRBJ2-7; a weak D match, TRBD2 (5 bases). The germline V gene encodes CDR1 SGHNT and CDR2 YYREEE (reference sequence). V dropped 4 bases and J dropped 4 bases, with 15 bases sitting between them. The CDR3 extends over 14 amino acids. The CDR3 here is CASSPHAGEYEQYF. The CDR3 nucleotides are TGTGCCAGCAGCCCCCATGCGGGTGAGTACGAGCAGTACTTC.

Concerning this clone: This sample also contains other DNA sequences that code for the same CDR3. The chain is built from TRBV9 and TRBJ2-7; 8 bases map to TRBD2. After removal of 2 bases from V and 0 bases from J, the junction contained 10 bases not matched to a gene. The CDR3 has 17 residues. CDR1 is SGDLS, CDR2 YYNGEE, per germline. The CDR3 is CASSVGSGALNSYEQYF. CDR3 nucleotide sequence: TGTGCCAGCAGCGTGGGTAGCGGGGCCCTGAACTCCTACGAGCAGTACTTC.

The V gene is TRBV5-4, the J gene TRBJ2-7; 10 bases line up with TRBD2. The V gene's germline CDR1 is SGHNT and CDR2 YYREEE (reference sequence). The CDR3 sequence is 17 residues long. V lost 0 bases, J lost 5 bases, and 11 bases stayed unmatched. The CDR3 here is CASSLVTLAGVIHEQYF. As DNA, the CDR3 is TGTGCCAGCAGCTTGGTTACCCTAGCGGGAGTGATCCACGAGCAGTACTTC.

This sequence joins TRBV28 and TRBJ2-2; the match to TRBD1 covers 10 bases. V dropped 6 bases and J dropped 5; count of bases not matched to a gene: 3. This CDR3 is built from 14 residues. Germline CDR1 and CDR2: MDHEN and SYDVKM. The CDR3 here is CASRTGGGTGELFF. The CDR3 nucleotides read TGTGCCAGCAGGACAGGGGGCGGAACCGGGGAGCTGTTTTTT.

This chain connects TRBV4-1 to TRBJ1-2, with 7 bases aligning to TRBD1. This CDR3 is 15 amino acids long. Germline CDR1 reads MGHRA; CDR2 reads YSYEKL. The junction had 4 bases not matched to a gene; V was cut back by 0 bases and J by 3 bases. The DNA for the CDR3 is TGCGCCAGCAGCCAAGAGTGGACAGGCGACTATGGCTACACCTTC. Translating gives CASSQEWTGDYGYTF.